The sequence of this T cell receptor beta chain was determined in a study of cytomegalovirus exposure and HLA in healthy donors. Study-wide points: A prior analysis recorded that most TCR beta V segments were productive about 90% or about 30% of the time. TCR sequences were mostly rare, though some public TCRs occurred in many donors.

PCR employed 60 Vbeta and 13 Jbeta primers. TCRdb's copy holds only in-frame clones and misses some; the assay was immunoSEQ multiplex PCR. The repertoire holds 40,000 to 55,000 clones, 73% seen once, with roughly 2.9% in the top ten. This clone came up a few times. Its target is unknown. Material: PBMCs. This TCR was sampled from a man aged 18 to 29 in good health and CMV-seronegative.

CDR3 amino acids: CATVEDKTYEQYF. CDR3 nucleotide sequence: TGTGCCACCGTAGAAGATAAAACCTACGAGCAGTACTTC. The V and J genes are TRBV6-5 and TRBJ2-7; no reliable D call. Germline CDR1 is MNHEY and CDR2 is SVGAGI. CDR3 length equals 13 residues. The germline V and J ends were trimmed by 10 bases and 2 bases, with 15 bases remaining between them.